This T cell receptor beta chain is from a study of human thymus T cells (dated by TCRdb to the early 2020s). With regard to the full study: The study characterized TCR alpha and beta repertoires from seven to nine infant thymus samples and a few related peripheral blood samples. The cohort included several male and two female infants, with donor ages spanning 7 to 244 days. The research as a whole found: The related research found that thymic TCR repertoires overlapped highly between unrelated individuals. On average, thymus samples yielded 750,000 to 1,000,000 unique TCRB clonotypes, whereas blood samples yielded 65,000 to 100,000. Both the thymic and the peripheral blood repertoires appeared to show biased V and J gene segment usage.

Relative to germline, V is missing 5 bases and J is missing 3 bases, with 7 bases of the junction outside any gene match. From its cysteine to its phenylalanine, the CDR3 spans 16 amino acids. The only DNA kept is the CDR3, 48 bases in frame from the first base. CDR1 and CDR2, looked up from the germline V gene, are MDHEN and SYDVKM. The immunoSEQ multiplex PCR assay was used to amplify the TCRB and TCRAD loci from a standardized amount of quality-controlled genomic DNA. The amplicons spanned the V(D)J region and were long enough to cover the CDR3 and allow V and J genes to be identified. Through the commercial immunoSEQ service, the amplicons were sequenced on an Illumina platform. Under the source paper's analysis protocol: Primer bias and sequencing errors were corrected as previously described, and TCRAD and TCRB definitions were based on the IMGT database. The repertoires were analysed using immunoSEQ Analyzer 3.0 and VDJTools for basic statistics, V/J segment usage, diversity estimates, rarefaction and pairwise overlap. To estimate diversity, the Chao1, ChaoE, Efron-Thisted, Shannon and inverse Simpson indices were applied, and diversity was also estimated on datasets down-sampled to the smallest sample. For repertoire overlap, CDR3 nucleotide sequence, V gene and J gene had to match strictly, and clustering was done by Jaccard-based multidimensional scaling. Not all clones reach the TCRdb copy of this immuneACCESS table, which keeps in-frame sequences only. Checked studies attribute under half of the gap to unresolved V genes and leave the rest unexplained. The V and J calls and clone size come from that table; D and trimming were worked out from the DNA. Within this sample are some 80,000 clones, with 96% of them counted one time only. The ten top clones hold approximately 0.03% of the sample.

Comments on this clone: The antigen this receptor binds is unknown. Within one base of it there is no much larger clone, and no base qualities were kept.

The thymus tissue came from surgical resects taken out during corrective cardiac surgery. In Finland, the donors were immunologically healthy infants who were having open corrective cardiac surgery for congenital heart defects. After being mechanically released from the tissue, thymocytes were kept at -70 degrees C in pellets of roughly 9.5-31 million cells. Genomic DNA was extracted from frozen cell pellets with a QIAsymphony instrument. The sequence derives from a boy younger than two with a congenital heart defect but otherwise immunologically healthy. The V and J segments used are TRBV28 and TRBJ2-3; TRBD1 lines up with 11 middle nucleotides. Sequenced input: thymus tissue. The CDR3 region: CASSGRTGGSTDTQYF. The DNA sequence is TGTGCCAGCAGTGGGCGGACAGGGGGCAGTACAGATACGCAGTATTTT.